A single TCR beta chain is shown here with its context. A clone one base away is much larger, so this may be a read error. This sample was included in a study of tumor and adjacent non-tumor tissue in lung cancer. The template was RNA from unsorted bulk tissue. A modified ARM-PCR protocol with three rounds of nested PCR amplified TCRbeta. From the multiplex PCR reads, TCRdb called clonotypes with MiXCR, one entry per CDR3 protein. The sample has tens of thousands of distinct CDR3 sequences, over 55% seen once; the top ten hold 8% to 10%. Sequenced input: lung tumor tissue. This clonotype was obtained from a woman aged 40 to 55 with non-small cell lung cancer.

CDR3 loop: CVISESKGADTQYF. In DNA, the CDR3 is TGTGTCATCAGTGAGTCTAAGGGTGCAGATACGCAGTATTTT. This rearrangement joins TRBV10-3 to TRBJ2-3, with D unclear. The CDR3 runs 14 residues. Looked up from germline, CDR1 is ENHRY and CDR2 is SYGVKD.